The following is a T cell receptor (beta chain) sequence with its context. Its antigen is not known. This entry belongs to a study of T cells in Graves' hyperthyroidism and ophthalmopathy. Study-level information: Pretreatment peripheral blood was obtained at initial diagnosis. Study-wide results and limits: A model using 13 V-J features told ophthalmopathy apart from stable hyperthyroidism.

Germline CDR1 MDHEN, CDR2 SYDVKM. With 5 bases clipped from V and 4 bases from J, the junction kept 11 bases outside the gene matches. CDR3 length: 18 amino acids. Amplification yielded TCR beta CDR3 regions, with RNA transcripts as the source. TCR CDR3 underwent first-round RT-PCR with the HTBI primer set. TCRdb called the multiplex PCR reads again in MiXCR, with one record for every CDR3 protein. The repertoire holds roughly 400,000 distinct CDR3 sequences, about a sixth seen once, with roughly a quarter in the top ten. Uncontrolled infection, other autoimmune disease, pregnancy or lactation disqualified patients from enrolment. The sample of blood was obtained at first hyperthyroidism diagnosis (before any ophthalmopathy symptoms).

The sample taken for sequencing was blood. This chain links TRBV28 with TRBJ2-2; 12 nucleotides align to TRBD1. This receptor was taken from a woman between 18 and 30 years old with Graves' hyperthyroidism that later progressed to Graves' ophthalmopathy. The CDR3 protein is CASSAFPGQGASTGELFF. The CDR3 coding sequence is TGTGCCAGCAGTGCGTTTCCGGGACAGGGGGCTAGCACCGGGGAGCTGTTTTTT.